This TCR beta chain comes out of a study of blood T cell repertoires in COVID-19. Overall study context: COVID-19 samples from acute and convalescent phases originated in the United States, Italy and Spain. T cells, B-cell-depleted T cells, or PBMCs supplied cDNA or gDNA.

This table comes from immunoSEQ multiplex PCR, and its TCRdb copy is limited to in-frame clones, with some not included. The sample holds some 260,000 clones, roughly 88% seen once. This TCR derives from a woman in her 30s with acute or convalescent COVID-19. Sequencing was carried out using peripheral blood.

The CDR3 loop reads CATSRGGGNTEAFF. CDR3 nucleotide sequence: TGTGCCACCAGCAGAGGTGGGGGCAACACTGAAGCTTTCTTT. This sequence joins TRBV15 and TRBJ1-1; tentatively, D is TRBD1 (6 bases). V shed 1 base and J shed 2 bases, with 8 bases lying between them. This CDR3 is 14 amino acids long. CDR1 and CDR2 from the germline V gene are LNHNV and YYDKDF (reference sequence).